This TCR beta chain was recorded in a study of Graves' ophthalmopathy and Graves' hyperthyroidism. Pregnancy or lactation, uncontrolled infections and other autoimmune diseases were grounds for excluding patients. RNA transcripts served as template for amplifying TCR beta CDR3 sequences. The library came from an HTBI-primed first-round RT-PCR and a second-round multiplex PCR. TCRdb reanalysed the multiplex PCR reads using MiXCR and keeps one entry per CDR3 protein. The sample shows approximately 500,000 distinct CDR3 sequences, around 15% of them seen only once. CDR1 and CDR2 (germline): SNHLY, FYNNEI. The CDR3 length is 13 residues. Trimming pared 8 bases from V and 0 bases from J, leaving 8 bases between. This clonotype was counted many times.

The sample was blood. The clonotype comes from a woman aged 30 to 39 with Graves' ophthalmopathy. This chain links TRBV2 with TRBJ1-5; no reliable D call. CDR3 loop: CASQVYSNQPQHF. Here the CDR3 DNA reads TGTGCCAGCCAGGTGTATAGCAATCAGCCCCAGCATTTT.